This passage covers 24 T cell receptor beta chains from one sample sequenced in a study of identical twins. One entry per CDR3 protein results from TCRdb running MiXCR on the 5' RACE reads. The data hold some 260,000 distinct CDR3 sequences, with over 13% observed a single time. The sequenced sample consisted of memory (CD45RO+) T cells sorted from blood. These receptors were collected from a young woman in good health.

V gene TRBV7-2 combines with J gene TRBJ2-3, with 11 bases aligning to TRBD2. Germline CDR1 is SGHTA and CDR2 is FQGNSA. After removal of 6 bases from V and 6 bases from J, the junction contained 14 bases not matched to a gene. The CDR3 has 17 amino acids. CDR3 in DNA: TGTGCCAGCAGTAGGATGCTAGCGGGAGGCTTCCTGGATACGCAGTATTTT. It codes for CASSRMLAGGFLDTQYF. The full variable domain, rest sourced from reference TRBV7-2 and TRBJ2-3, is GAGVSQSPSNKVTEKGKDVELRCDPISGHTALYWYRQSLGQGLEFLIYFQGNSAPDKSGLPSDRFSAERTGGSVSTLTIQRTQQEDSAVYLCASSRMLAGGFLDTQYFGPGTRLTVL.

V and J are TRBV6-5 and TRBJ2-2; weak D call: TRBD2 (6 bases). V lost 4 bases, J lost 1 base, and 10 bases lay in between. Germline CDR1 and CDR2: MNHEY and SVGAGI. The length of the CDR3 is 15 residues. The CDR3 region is CASSSRERNTGELFF. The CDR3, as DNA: TGTGCCAGCAGTTCGCGGGAACGGAACACCGGGGAGCTGTTTTTT.

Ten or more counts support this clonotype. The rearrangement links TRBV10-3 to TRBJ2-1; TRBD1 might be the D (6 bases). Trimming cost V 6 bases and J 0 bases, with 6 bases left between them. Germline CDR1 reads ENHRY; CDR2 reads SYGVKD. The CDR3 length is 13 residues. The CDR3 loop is CAIRDSSYNEQFF. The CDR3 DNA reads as TGTGCCATCAGGGACAGCTCCTACAATGAGCAGTTCTTC.

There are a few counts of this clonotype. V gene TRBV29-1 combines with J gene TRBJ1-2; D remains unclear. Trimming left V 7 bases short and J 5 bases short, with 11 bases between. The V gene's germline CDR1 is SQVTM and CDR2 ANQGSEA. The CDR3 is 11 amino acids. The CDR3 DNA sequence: TGCAGCGCCCAAGGCCGATATGGCTACACCTTC. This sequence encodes CSAQGRYGYTF.

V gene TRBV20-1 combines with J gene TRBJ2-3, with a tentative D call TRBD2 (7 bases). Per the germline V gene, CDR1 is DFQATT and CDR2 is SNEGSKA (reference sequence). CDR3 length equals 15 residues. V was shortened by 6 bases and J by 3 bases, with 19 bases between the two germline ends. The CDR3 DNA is TGCAGTGCCGGACCGGGGGGCCCCGCGACAGATACGCAGTATTTT. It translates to CSAGPGGPATDTQYF.

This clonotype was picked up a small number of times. CDR3 region: CASSDAGGPQETQYF. As DNA, the CDR3 is TGCGCCAGCAGTGACGCGGGGGGCCCCCAAGAGACCCAGTACTTC. The gene calls are TRBV10-1 and TRBJ2-5; TRBD2 matches 8 bases. Germline assignment: CDR1 WNHNN and CDR2 SYGVQD (reference sequence). The J segment lost 1 base and the V segment lost 3 bases, leaving 4 bases of the junction unmatched. The CDR3 runs to 15 residues.

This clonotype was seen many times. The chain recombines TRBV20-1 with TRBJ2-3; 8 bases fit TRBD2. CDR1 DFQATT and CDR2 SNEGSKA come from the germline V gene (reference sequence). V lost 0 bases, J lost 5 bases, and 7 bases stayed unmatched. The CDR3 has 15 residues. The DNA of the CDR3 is TGCAGTGCTAGAGATTCGGGACTAGTGGGAGATACGCAGTATTTT. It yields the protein CSARDSGLVGDTQYF.

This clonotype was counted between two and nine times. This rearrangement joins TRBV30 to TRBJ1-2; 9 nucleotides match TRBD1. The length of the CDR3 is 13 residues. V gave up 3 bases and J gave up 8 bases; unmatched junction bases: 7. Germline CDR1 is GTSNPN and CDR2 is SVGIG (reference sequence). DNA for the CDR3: TGTGCCTGGAGCGTTACAGGGGGCGCGGGCTACACCTTC. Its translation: CAWSVTGGAGYTF.

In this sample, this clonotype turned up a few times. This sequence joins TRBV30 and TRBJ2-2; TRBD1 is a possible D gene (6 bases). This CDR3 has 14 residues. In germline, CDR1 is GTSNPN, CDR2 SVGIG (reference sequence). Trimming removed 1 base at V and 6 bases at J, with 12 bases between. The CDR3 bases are TGTGCCTGGAGTGAAGGACAGATCGCCGGGGAGCTGTTTTTT. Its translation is CAWSEGQIAGELFF.

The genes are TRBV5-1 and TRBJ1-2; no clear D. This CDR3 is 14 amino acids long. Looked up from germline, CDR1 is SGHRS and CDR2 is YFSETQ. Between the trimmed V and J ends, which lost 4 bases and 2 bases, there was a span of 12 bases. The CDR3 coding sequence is TGCGCCAGCAGCCCCGAAGGGCGAAACTATGGCTACACCTTC. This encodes CASSPEGRNYGYTF.

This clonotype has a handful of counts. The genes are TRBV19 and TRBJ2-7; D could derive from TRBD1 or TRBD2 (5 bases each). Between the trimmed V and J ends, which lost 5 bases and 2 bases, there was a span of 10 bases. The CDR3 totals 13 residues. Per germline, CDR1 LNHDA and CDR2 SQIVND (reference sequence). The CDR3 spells CASSLGPAYEQYF. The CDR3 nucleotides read TGTGCCAGTAGTTTGGGACCCGCCTACGAGCAGTACTTC.

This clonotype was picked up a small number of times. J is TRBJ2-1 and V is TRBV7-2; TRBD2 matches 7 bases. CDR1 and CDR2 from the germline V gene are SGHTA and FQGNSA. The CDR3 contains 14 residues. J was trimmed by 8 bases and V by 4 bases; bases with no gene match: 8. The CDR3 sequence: CASSSRGVFDEQFF. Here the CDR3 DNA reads TGTGCCAGCAGCTCCCGGGGGGTCTTTGATGAGCAGTTCTTC.

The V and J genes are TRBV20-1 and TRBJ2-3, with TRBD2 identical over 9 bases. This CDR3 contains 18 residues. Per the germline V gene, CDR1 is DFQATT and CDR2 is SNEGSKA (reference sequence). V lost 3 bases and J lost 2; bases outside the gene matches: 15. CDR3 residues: CSARLGGRAYWDTDTQYF. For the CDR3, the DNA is TGCAGTGCTAGGCTAGGCGGGAGGGCCTATTGGGACACAGATACGCAGTATTTT.

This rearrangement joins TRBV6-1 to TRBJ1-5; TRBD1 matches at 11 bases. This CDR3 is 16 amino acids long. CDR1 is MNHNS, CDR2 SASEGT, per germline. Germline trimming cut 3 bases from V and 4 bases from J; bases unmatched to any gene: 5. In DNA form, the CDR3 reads TGTGCCAGCAGTGAGGACAGGGGGCGGGATAATCAGCCCCAGCATTTT. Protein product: CASSEDRGRDNQPQHF.

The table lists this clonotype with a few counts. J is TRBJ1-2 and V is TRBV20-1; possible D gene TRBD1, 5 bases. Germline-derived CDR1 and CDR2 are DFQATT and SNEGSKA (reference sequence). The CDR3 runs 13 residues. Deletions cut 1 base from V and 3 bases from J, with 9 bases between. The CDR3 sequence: CSARVQADYGYTF. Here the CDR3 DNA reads TGCAGTGCTAGAGTACAGGCGGACTATGGCTACACCTTC.

The CDR3 sequence: CASVPGTGGKNTQYF. The CDR3 DNA sequence: TGTGCCAGCGTTCCCGGGACAGGGGGCAAAAATACGCAGTATTTT. J is TRBJ2-3 and V is TRBV6-5, with TRBD1 matching over 12 bases. Germline trimming cut 8 bases from V and 7 bases from J; bases unmatched to any gene: 10. This CDR3 spans 15 amino acids. Germline assignment: CDR1 MNHEY and CDR2 SVGAGI.

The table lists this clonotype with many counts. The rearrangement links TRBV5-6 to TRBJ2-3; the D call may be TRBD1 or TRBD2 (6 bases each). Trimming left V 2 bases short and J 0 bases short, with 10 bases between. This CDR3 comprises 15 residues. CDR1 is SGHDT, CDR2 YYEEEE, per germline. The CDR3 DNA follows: TGTGCCAGCAGCTTACGGGGGCCCAGCACAGATACGCAGTATTTT. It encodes CASSLRGPSTDTQYF.

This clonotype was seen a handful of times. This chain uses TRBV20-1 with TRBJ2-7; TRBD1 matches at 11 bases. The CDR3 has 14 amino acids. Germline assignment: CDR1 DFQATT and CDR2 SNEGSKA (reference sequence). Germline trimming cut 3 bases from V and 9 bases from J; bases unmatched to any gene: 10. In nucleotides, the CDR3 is TGCAGTGCTAGGCCCGGGACAGGGGGAGTGGTGCAGTACTTC. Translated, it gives CSARPGTGGVVQYF.

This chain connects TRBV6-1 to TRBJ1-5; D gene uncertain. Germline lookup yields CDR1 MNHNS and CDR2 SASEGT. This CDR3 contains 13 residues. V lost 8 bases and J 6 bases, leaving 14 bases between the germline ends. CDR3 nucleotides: TGTGCCAGCTGTATGGCTGGGAGTCAGCCCCAGCATTTT. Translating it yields CASCMAGSQPQHF.

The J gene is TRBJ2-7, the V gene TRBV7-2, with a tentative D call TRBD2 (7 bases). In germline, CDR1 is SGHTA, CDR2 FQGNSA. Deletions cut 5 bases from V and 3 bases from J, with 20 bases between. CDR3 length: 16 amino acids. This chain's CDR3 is CASSLRGAAGDYEQYF. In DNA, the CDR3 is TGTGCCAGCAGCCTACGGGGGGCGGCAGGCGACTACGAGCAGTACTTC.

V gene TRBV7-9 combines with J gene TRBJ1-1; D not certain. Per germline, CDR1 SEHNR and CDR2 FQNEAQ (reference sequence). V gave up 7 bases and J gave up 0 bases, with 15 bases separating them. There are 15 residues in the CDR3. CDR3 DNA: TGTGCCAGCATCTCCCCCCGGGAGATGAACACTGAAGCTTTCTTT. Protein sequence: CASISPREMNTEAFF. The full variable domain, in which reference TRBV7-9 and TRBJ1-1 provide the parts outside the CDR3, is DTGVSQNPRHKITKRGQNVTFRCDPISEHNRLYWYRQTLGQGPEFLTYFQNEAQLEKSRLLSDRFSAERPKGSFSTLEIQRTEQGDSAMYLCASISPREMNTEAFFGQGTRLTVV.

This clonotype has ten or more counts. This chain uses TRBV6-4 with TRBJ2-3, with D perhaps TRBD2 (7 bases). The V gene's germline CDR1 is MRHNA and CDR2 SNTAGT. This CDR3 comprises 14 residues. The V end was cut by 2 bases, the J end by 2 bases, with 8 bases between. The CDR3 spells CASSDGGATDTQYF. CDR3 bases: TGTGCCAGCAGTGACGGGGGGGCCACAGATACGCAGTATTTT.

The CDR3 here is CASSLDGISSYNEQFF. CDR3 bases: TGCGCCAGCAGCTTGGATGGGATAAGCTCCTACAATGAGCAGTTCTTC. The chain joins TRBV5-1 to TRBJ2-1, with unresolved D. Trimming stripped 0 bases from V and 0 bases from J, with 10 bases between. This CDR3 contains 16 residues. The germline V gene encodes CDR1 SGHRS and CDR2 YFSETQ. The whole variable domain, filled in from reference TRBV5-1 and TRBJ2-1, reads KAGVTQTPRYLIKTRGQQVTLSCSPISGHRSVSWYQQTPGQGLQFLFEYFSETQRNKGNFPGRFSGRQFSNSRSEMNVSTLELGDSALYLCASSLDGISSYNEQFFGPGTRLTVL.

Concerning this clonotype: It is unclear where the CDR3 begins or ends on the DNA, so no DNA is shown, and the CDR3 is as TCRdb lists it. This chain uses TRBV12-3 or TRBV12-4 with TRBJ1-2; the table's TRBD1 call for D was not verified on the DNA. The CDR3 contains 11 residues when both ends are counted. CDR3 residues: CASNPVAAGAF.